The 30 T cell receptor beta chains below come from one sample, sequenced in a study of blood T cells in healthy people across ages. Sample-barcoded 5' priming and a J-beta primer mix drove a second PCR of 7 to 11 cycles. TCRdb reprocessed the 5' RACE reads with MiXCR, giving one entry per CDR3 protein. The table lists around 900,000 distinct CDR3 sequences, just over 50% of them singletons. The sample comprised blood. These receptors all come from a woman aged 55-75 years in good health.

The chain links TRBV4-1 to TRBJ2-7, with 10 bases lining up with TRBD1. Losses at the gene ends were 4 bases for V and 4 bases for J; bases not matched to a gene: 13. CDR3 length equals 17 residues. CDR1 and CDR2 (germline): MGHRA, YSYEKL. CDR3 loop: CASSPALGRDRGYEQYF. The CDR3 DNA is TGCGCCAGCAGCCCGGCGCTGGGCCGGGACAGGGGTTACGAGCAGTACTTC.

This clonotype came up a few times. This chain uses TRBV9 with TRBJ2-1; 8 bases fit TRBD2. Germline assignment: CDR1 SGDLS and CDR2 YYNGEE. There are 15 residues in the CDR3. The V gene end was trimmed by 4 bases and the J gene end by 3 bases; junction bases not matched to a gene: 6. The CDR3: CASSTGGGGYNEQFF. CDR3 sequence (DNA): TGTGCCAGCAGCACCGGGGGGGGCGGCTACAATGAGCAGTTCTTC.

This clonotype was seen only a few times. V is TRBV20-1 and J is TRBJ1-4; 9 nucleotides align to TRBD1. Germline V lookup: CDR1 DFQATT, CDR2 SNEGSKA (reference sequence). The CDR3 has 13 residues. V lost 5 bases to trimming and J lost 7 bases; unmatched junction nucleotides: 5. CDR3 residues: CSAPGQGGEKLFF. CDR3 in DNA: TGCAGTGCTCCGGGACAGGGAGGTGAAAAACTGTTTTTT.

This clonotype was recorded a few times. The CDR3 DNA reads TGTGCCAGCTACCGTGGAAATGGCTACACCTTC. Its translation: CASYRGNGYTF. The gene calls are TRBV25-1 and TRBJ1-2, with D uncertain. The CDR3 loop spans 11 amino acids. Between the trimmed V and J ends, which lost 8 bases and 6 bases, there was a span of 10 bases. CDR1 MGHDK and CDR2 SYGVNS come from the germline V gene.

For this clonotype: This clone may be a read error of a much larger clone one base away. The chain joins TRBV7-2 to TRBJ2-1, with 9 bases matching TRBD2. CDR3 length equals 16 residues. CDR1 is SGHTA and CDR2 is FQGNSA in the germline V gene. The CDR3 here is CASSLLAGSSYDEQFF. Written as DNA, the CDR3 is TGTGCCAGCAGCTTACTAGCGGGGAGCTCCTACGATGAGCAGTTCTTC.

V and J are TRBV20-1 and TRBJ2-5, with D uncertain. CDR1 is DFQATT, CDR2 SNEGSKA, per germline (reference sequence). The CDR3 has 12 residues. With 3 bases removed from V and 0 bases from J, the gap between germline ends came to 5 bases. The CDR3 DNA sequence: TGCAGTGCTAGTAGCTACCAAGAGACCCAGTACTTC. Translating it yields CSASSYQETQYF.

The chain is built from TRBV15 and TRBJ2-3; 8 bases align to TRBD2. Germline values: CDR1 LNHNV, CDR2 YYDKDF (reference sequence). V lost 0 bases, J lost 5 bases, and 4 bases stayed unmatched. This CDR3 spans 15 amino acids. CDR3 sequence reads: CATSRDGRVEDTQYF. CDR3 in DNA: TGTGCCACCAGCAGAGACGGGAGGGTGGAAGATACGCAGTATTTT.

In this sample, this clonotype turned up a few times. V usage is TRBV6-2 or TRBV6-3 and J usage is TRBJ2-1; D is perhaps TRBD2 (5 bases). The CDR3 totals 15 residues. V gave up 0 bases and J gave up 12 bases, with 18 bases separating them. Per the germline V gene, CDR1 is MNHEY and CDR2 is SVGEGT. This CDR3 reads CASSYSKQAREGQFF. As DNA, the CDR3 is TGTGCCAGCAGTTACTCGAAACAAGCTCGGGAAGGGCAGTTCTTC.

The chain carries TRBV29-1 and TRBJ2-7; D uncertain. V was trimmed by 5 bases and J by 0 bases, leaving 11 bases between them. The CDR3 is 13 residues long. Germline V gene lookup returns CDR1 SQVTM and CDR2 ANQGSEA. In DNA, the CDR3 is TGCAGCGTTCAGAGGAGCAGCTCCTACGAGCAGTACTTC. Protein sequence: CSVQRSSSYEQYF.

This chain links TRBV9 with TRBJ2-7; D unresolved. The V end lost 0 bases, the J end lost 0 bases, and 10 bases lay between the germline ends. Germline values: CDR1 SGDLS, CDR2 YYNGEE. The CDR3 has 15 amino acids. CDR3 loop: CASSVAPGSSYEQYF. The CDR3 coding sequence is TGTGCCAGCAGCGTAGCTCCAGGTAGCTCCTACGAGCAGTACTTC.

A remark on this clonotype: Relative to the germline gene, one junction end is altered; a read error may explain this. The rearrangement links TRBV18 to TRBJ2-2; D ambiguous. Germline V gives CDR1 KGHSH, CDR2 LQKENI. The CDR3 contains 16 residues. The CDR3, as DNA: TGCGCCAGCTCTCCAGCTAGTAAGGCGAACACCGGGGAGCTGTTTTTT. Its translation is CASSPASKANTGELFF.

The chain has TRBV9 and TRBJ1-1, with D unclear. The germline V gene encodes CDR1 SGDLS and CDR2 YYNGEE. V was clipped by 3 bases and J by 5 bases, with 11 bases between them. The CDR3 loop spans 13 amino acids. The CDR3 nucleotides are TGTGCCAGCAGCGAGCGTCCCTCGACTGAAGCTTTCTTT. Protein product: CASSERPSTEAFF.

In its sample, this clonotype was seen a few times. The chain employs TRBV12-5 and TRBJ2-7; D gene ambiguous. Deletions cut 3 bases from V and 6 bases from J, with 15 bases between. The CDR3 has 14 residues. Germline-derived CDR1 and CDR2 are LGHNT and FRNRAP. The CDR3 here is CASGFSPIRFEQYF. CDR3 in DNA: TGTGCTAGTGGTTTCTCCCCAATCCGATTCGAGCAGTACTTC.

This chain uses TRBV5-5 with TRBJ1-6; no reliable D call. CDR1 and CDR2 (germline): SGHKS, YYEKEE (reference sequence). Trimming left V 4 bases short and J 8 bases short, with 16 bases between. This CDR3 region has 15 residues. CDR3 residues: CASSPPPLAYSPLHF. As DNA, the CDR3 is TGTGCCAGCAGCCCACCTCCACTCGCCTATTCACCCCTCCACTTT. Variable domain in full (rest from reference TRBV5-5 and TRBJ1-6): DAGVTQSPTHLIKTRGQQVTLRCSPISGHKSVSWYQQVLGQGPQFIFQYYEKEERGRGNFPDRFSARQFPNYSSELNVNALLLGDSALYLCASSPPPLAYSPLHFGNGTRLTVT.

Concerning this clonotype itself: A much larger clone differs from this one at a single base, so this may be a read error. The rearrangement joins TRBV27 to TRBJ2-1, with D possibly being TRBD2 (5 bases). This CDR3 has 14 residues. The V end was cut by 4 bases, the J end by 6 bases, with 13 bases between. In germline, CDR1 is MNHEY, CDR2 SMNVEV (reference sequence). The CDR3 spells CASSSRLRVNEQFF. CDR3 in DNA: TGTGCCAGCAGTTCCAGACTAAGAGTCAATGAGCAGTTCTTC.

CDR3 bases: TGTGCCAGCAGCTTAGTCTGGGTACAGGAGGCTAGCACAGATACGCAGTATTTT. Translated: CASSLVWVQEASTDTQYF. This rearrangement joins TRBV7-9 to TRBJ2-3; D is perhaps TRBD1 or TRBD2 (5 bases each). Looked up from germline, CDR1 is SEHNR and CDR2 is FQNEAQ (reference sequence). CDR3 length equals 18 residues. Trimming shortened V by 1 base and J by 0 bases, and 17 bases separated the two germline ends.

This clonotype was seen a single time. This chain links TRBV28 with TRBJ2-7, with D uncertain. CDR1 is MDHEN and CDR2 is SYDVKM in the germline V gene. V was shortened by 4 bases and J by 5 bases, with 12 bases between the two germline ends. This CDR3 is 13 amino acids long. CDR3: CASSSVRVHEQYF. CDR3 in DNA: TGTGCCAGCAGTTCGGTAAGGGTCCACGAGCAGTACTTC.

The chain has TRBV5-1 and TRBJ2-5; TRBD1 might be the D (5 bases). Per the germline V gene, CDR1 is SGHRS and CDR2 is YFSETQ. This CDR3 region has 17 residues. Trimming cost V 0 bases and J 11 bases, with 26 bases left between them. CDR3: CASSLVLILQGRNEQYF. The CDR3 DNA reads as TGCGCCAGCAGCTTGGTCTTGATCCTTCAGGGCCGCAATGAGCAGTACTTC.

The chain links TRBV4-3 to TRBJ2-1, with D perhaps matching TRBD2 (5 bases). The tail of the sequence fits TRBJ2-7 better, so the J call may be wrong. The CDR3 runs 16 residues. The germline V gene encodes CDR1 LGHNA and CDR2 YSLEER. In nucleotides, the CDR3 is TGCGCCAGCAGCCAAGTTACGGACTCGGCCTACAATGAGCAGTACTTC. It codes for CASSQVTDSAYNEQYF.

The chain has TRBV7-9 and TRBJ2-2; D is unresolved. This CDR3 region has 13 residues. CDR1 and CDR2 (germline): SEHNR, FQNEAQ (reference sequence). The V end was cut by 5 bases, the J end by 2 bases, with 6 bases between. CDR3: CASSTVNTGELFF. In nucleotides, the CDR3 is TGTGCCAGCAGCACAGTCAACACCGGGGAGCTGTTTTTT. Drawing the rest from reference TRBV7-9 and TRBJ2-2, the complete variable domain is DTGVSQNPRHKITKRGQNVTFRCDPISEHNRLYWYRQTLGQGPEFLTYFQNEAQLEKSRLLSDRFSAERPKGSFSTLEIQRTEQGDSAMYLCASSTVNTGELFFGEGSRLTVL.

For this clonotype: Since a much larger clone is just one base distant, this may be a read error. The chain uses TRBV29-1 and TRBJ1-1; D is uncertain. The CDR3 is 13 residues long. CDR1 and CDR2 (germline): SQVTM, ANQGSEA. Deletions cut 5 bases from V and 1 base from J, with 11 bases between. The CDR3 nucleotides read TGCAGCGTTCAAACAGAACAGAACACTGAAGCTTTCTTT. It translates to CSVQTEQNTEAFF.

The gene calls are TRBV7-2 and TRBJ2-3, with D possibly TRBD2 on 6 matching bases. Looked up from germline, CDR1 is SGHTA and CDR2 is FQGNSA. CDR3 size: 15 residues. Trimming stripped 6 bases from V and 5 bases from J, with 18 bases between. CDR3 nucleotide sequence: TGTGCCAGCAGGAGATCGGGACCAGCGGGAGATACGCAGTATTTT. Protein product: CASRRSGPAGDTQYF.

This chain connects TRBV7-2 to TRBJ2-3, with 7 nucleotides matching TRBD2. Germline V gene data show CDR1 as SGHTA and CDR2 as FQGNSA. The CDR3 runs 16 residues. The J segment lost 5 bases and the V segment lost 6 bases, leaving 14 bases of the junction unmatched. In nucleotides, the CDR3 is TGTGCCAGCAGGCTCCCCGGGAGCGGGATTGAAGATACGCAGTATTTT. Translated, it gives CASRLPGSGIEDTQYF.

A few counts support this clonotype. The gene calls are TRBV3-1 and TRBJ2-7, with D possibly TRBD2 on 5 matching bases. This CDR3 region has 15 residues. Germline loops: CDR1 LGHDT, CDR2 YNNKEL (reference sequence). Trimming took off 1 base at V and 4 bases at J, with 14 bases between the two ends. This chain's CDR3 is CASSQGGLSIYEQYF. CDR3 nucleotide sequence: TGTGCCAGCAGCCAAGGCGGGTTGAGTATATACGAGCAGTACTTC.

V usage is TRBV2 and J usage is TRBJ2-5; 7 positions match TRBD2. CDR1 is SNHLY, CDR2 FYNNEI, per germline. V shed 7 bases and J 5 bases; nucleotides not matched to a gene: 10. The CDR3 contains 14 residues. The CDR3 sequence is CASIYRPGGETQYF. For the CDR3, the DNA is TGTGCCAGCATTTACAGGCCCGGGGGGGAGACCCAGTACTTC. The full variable domain, in which reference TRBV2 and TRBJ2-5 provide the parts outside the CDR3, is EPEVTQTPSHQVTQMGQEVILRCVPISNHLYFYWYRQILGQKVEFLVSFYNNEISEKSEIFDDQFSVERPDGSNFTLKIRSTKLEDSAMYFCASIYRPGGETQYFGPGTRLLVL.

This clonotype was found a few times. The V and J genes are TRBV7-9 and TRBJ1-2; no clear D. Germline CDR1 and CDR2: SEHNR and FQNEAQ (reference sequence). The CDR3 loop spans 16 amino acids. Trimming shortened V by 4 bases and J by 7 bases, and 22 bases separated the two germline ends. The CDR3 loop is CASSSTPGLTPLGYTF. The CDR3 nucleotides are TGTGCCAGCAGCTCCACGCCGGGCCTCACGCCGCTTGGCTACACCTTC.

This clonotype was detected only a few times. The rearrangement uses TRBV6-2 or TRBV6-3 and TRBJ2-3; 8 positions match TRBD2. This CDR3 has 15 amino acids. Germline-derived CDR1 and CDR2 are MNHEY and SVGEGT. J was trimmed by 5 bases and V by 5 bases; bases with no gene match: 9. In nucleotides, the CDR3 is TGTGCCAGCAGTGTCACTCGGGCGGGAGGAGATACGCAGTATTTT. Its protein is CASSVTRAGGDTQYF.

This clonotype appeared a single time. The chain joins TRBV6-1 to TRBJ1-2; D is uncertain. V was clipped by 8 bases and J by 5 bases, with 18 bases between them. The CDR3 totals 14 residues. The V gene's germline CDR1 is MNHNS and CDR2 SASEGT. This CDR3 reads CASPSPGQLYGYTF. DNA of the CDR3: TGTGCCAGCCCTTCCCCCGGGCAGCTGTATGGCTACACCTTC.

V and J are TRBV6-1 and TRBJ2-5; a weak D match, TRBD2 (6 bases). The V gene lost 3 bases and the J gene lost 5 bases, with 13 bases spanning the gap. The V gene's germline CDR1 is MNHNS and CDR2 SASEGT. This CDR3 has 14 residues. The CDR3 DNA reads as TGTGCCAGCAGTGACAAGGGAGGAACGGAGACCCAGTACTTC. Its protein product is CASSDKGGTETQYF.

The chain couples TRBV3-1 to TRBJ1-1; the match to TRBD1 covers 8 bases. This CDR3 has 15 amino acids. Germline V gene sequence: CDR1 LGHDT, CDR2 YNNKEL (reference sequence). After removal of 4 bases from V and 0 bases from J, the junction contained 4 bases not matched to a gene. The CDR3 spells CASSPRDRLNTEAFF. CDR3 coding DNA: TGTGCCAGCAGCCCCCGGGACAGGTTGAACACTGAAGCTTTCTTT.